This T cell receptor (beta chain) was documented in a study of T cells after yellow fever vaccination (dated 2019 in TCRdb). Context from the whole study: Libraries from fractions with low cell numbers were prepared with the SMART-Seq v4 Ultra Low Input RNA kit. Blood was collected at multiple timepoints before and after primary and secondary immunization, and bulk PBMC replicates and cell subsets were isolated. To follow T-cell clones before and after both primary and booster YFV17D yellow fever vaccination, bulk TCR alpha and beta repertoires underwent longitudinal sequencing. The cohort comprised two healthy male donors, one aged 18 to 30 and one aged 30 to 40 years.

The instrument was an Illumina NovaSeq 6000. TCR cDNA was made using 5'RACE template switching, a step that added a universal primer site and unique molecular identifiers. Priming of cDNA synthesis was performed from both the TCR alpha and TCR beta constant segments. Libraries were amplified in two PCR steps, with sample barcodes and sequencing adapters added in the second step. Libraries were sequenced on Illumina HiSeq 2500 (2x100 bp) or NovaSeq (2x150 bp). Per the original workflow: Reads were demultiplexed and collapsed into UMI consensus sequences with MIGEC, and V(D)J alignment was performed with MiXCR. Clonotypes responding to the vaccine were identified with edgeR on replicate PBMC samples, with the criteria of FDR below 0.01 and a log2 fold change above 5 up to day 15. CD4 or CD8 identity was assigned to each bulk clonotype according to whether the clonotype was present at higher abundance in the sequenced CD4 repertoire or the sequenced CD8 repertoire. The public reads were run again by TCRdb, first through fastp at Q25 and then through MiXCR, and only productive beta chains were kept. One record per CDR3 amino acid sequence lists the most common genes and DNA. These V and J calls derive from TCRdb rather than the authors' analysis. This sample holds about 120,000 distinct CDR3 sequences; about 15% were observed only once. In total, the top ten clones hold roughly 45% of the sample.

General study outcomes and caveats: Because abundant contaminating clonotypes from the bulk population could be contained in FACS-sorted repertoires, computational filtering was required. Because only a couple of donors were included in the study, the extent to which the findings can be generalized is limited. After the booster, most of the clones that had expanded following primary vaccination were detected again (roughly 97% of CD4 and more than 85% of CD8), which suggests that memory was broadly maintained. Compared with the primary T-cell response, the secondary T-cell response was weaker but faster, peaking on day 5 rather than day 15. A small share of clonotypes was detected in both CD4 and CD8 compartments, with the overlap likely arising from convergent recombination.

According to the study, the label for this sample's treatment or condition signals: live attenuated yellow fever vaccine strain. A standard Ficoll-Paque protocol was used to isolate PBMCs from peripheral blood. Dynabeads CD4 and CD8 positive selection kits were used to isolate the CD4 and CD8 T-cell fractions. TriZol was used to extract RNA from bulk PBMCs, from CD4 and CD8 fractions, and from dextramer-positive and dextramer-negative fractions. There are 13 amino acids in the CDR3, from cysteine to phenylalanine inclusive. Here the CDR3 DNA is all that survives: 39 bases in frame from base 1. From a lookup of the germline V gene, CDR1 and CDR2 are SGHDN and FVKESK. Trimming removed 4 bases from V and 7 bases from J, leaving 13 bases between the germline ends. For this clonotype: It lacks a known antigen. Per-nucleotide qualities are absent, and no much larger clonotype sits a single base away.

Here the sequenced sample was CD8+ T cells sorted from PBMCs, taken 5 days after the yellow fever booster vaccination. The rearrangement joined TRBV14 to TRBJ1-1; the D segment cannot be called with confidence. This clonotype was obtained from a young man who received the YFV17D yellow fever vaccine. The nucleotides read TGTGCCAGCAGCCTTGGGTCGGGGAATGAAGCTTTCTTT. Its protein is CASSLGSGNEAFF.